This TCR beta chain was identified in a study of shared clonotypes between healthy human individuals. Terminally differentiated effector memory CD45RA+ cells were excluded from the naive CD8 cells, which were CD45RO-negative and positively selected for CCR7. Donors included only healthy HIV-negative adults lacking recent acute infections or vaccinations. Concerning this clone: Its antigen is not known.

Splitting of each subset's genomic DNA was done evenly across several immunoSEQ plates. This table comes from immunoSEQ multiplex PCR, and its TCRdb copy is limited to in-frame clones, with some not included. The table has fewer than 1 million clones, around 96% seen once. Study outcomes and limitations: A limitation of the genetic and exposure-history diversity represented arose from few donors. Clonotype sharing across donors was expected to vary with sequencing depth.

CDR3 length equals 16 residues. Germline V gene lookup returns CDR1 LNHNV and CDR2 YYDKDF (reference sequence). Between the trimmed V and J ends, which lost 0 bases and 0 bases, there was a span of 12 bases. The sample consisted of naive CD8+ T cells sorted from blood. The chain recombines TRBV15 with TRBJ2-7; D tentatively fits TRBD1 or TRBD2 (6 bases each). This clonotype was obtained from a man younger than 45 in good health. The CDR3 spells CATSRDLADSSYEQYF. The CDR3 bases are TGTGCCACCAGCAGAGATTTAGCGGACAGCTCCTACGAGCAGTACTTC. The complete variable domain, with remaining parts taken from reference TRBV15 and TRBJ2-7, reads DAMVIQNPRYQVTQFGKPVTLSCSQTLNHNVMYWYQQKSSQAPKLLFHYYDKDFNNEADTPDNFQSRRPNTSFCFLDIRSPGLGDTAMYLCATSRDLADSSYEQYFGPGTRLTVT.